Below, 15 T cell receptor beta chains from the same sample are listed, as sequenced in a study of tumor-infiltrating lymphocytes in localized non-small cell lung cancer. Sequencing used immunoSEQ multiplex PCR; TCRdb keeps in-frame clones, though not all of them. The repertoire holds approximately 17,000 clones, around three quarters seen once, with approximately 8.9% in the top ten. The specimen was lung tumor tissue. Receptors originate from a human donor with non-small cell lung cancer.

This clone showed up just once. V usage is TRBV6-4 and J usage is TRBJ2-1, with 7 bases identical to TRBD1. This CDR3 has 14 residues. From germline, CDR1 is MRHNA and CDR2 SNTAGT. The V and J ends lost 4 bases and 4 bases, in that order; junction bases with no gene match: 4. CDR3 DNA sequence: TGTGCCAGCAGTGGGGAGACAGGGTACAATGAGCAGTTCTTC. Translated, it gives CASSGETGYNEQFF.

The V gene is TRBV10-1, the J gene TRBJ1-1; possible D gene TRBD1, 5 bases. The germline V gene has CDR1 WNHNN and CDR2 SYGVQD (reference sequence). This CDR3 spans 14 amino acids. Trimming shortened V by 5 bases and J by 5 bases, and 15 bases separated the two germline ends. The CDR3 loop reads CASSLAPKGTEAFF. DNA of the CDR3: TGCGCCAGCAGTCTCGCTCCTAAGGGGACTGAAGCTTTCTTT.

The V call is TRBV29-1, the J call TRBJ2-3; 9 bases line up with TRBD2. With 5 bases clipped from V and 2 bases from J, the junction kept 8 bases outside the gene matches. This CDR3 has 15 amino acids. Germline-derived CDR1 and CDR2 are SQVTM and ANQGSEA. The DNA for the CDR3 is TGCAGCGTTAGGGCTAGCGGGGCGCCCACAGATACGCAGTATTTT. Amino acid sequence: CSVRASGAPTDTQYF.

In its sample, this clone was seen a few times. The gene calls are TRBV7-8 and TRBJ2-5; D gene uncertain. CDR1 and CDR2 (germline): SGHVS, FQNEAQ. This CDR3 is built from 12 residues. V shed 3 bases and J shed 5 bases, with 7 bases lying between them. The CDR3 region has the DNA TGTGCCAGCAGCTTGCGGTTCGAGACCCAGTACTTC. This codes for CASSLRFETQYF.

This clone was found once. The chain uses TRBV6-4 and TRBJ2-3, with D possibly matching TRBD2 (5 bases). The CDR3 totals 15 residues. The germline V gene has CDR1 MRHNA and CDR2 SNTAGT. Trimming removed 2 bases from V and 0 bases from J, with 9 bases in between. Here the CDR3 DNA reads TGTGCCAGCAGTGACGAAGCGGCTAGCACAGATACGCAGTATTTT. This sequence encodes CASSDEAASTDTQYF.

The chain is built from TRBV10-1 and TRBJ2-7; 7 bases map to TRBD1. This CDR3 is built from 13 residues. J gave up 3 bases and V 2 bases, and 1 base lay outside the gene matches. The germline gives CDR1 WNHNN, CDR2 SYGVQD (reference sequence). CDR3 nucleotide sequence: TGCGCCAGCAGTGAGAGACAGGGCTACGAGCAGTACTTC. Amino acids: CASSERQGYEQYF.

This clone appeared a single time. The chain combines TRBV15 with TRBJ2-3, with D maybe TRBD1 (6 bases). The germline V and J ends were trimmed by 8 bases and 4 bases, with 13 bases remaining between them. Germline CDR1 and CDR2: LNHNV and YYDKDF (reference sequence). The CDR3 length is 13 residues. CDR3 sequence reads: CATCQGRADTQYF. CDR3 nucleotide sequence: TGTGCCACCTGTCAGGGGCGCGCAGATACGCAGTATTTT.

The chain employs TRBV6-1 and TRBJ2-1; D not certain. The CDR3 covers 13 residues. The ends were cut back, 2 bases at V and 4 bases at J, with 6 bases in the middle. Germline V gives CDR1 MNHNS, CDR2 SASEGT. CDR3 DNA sequence: TGTGCCAGCAGTGAACTAACTTACAATGAGCAGTTCTTC. This gives the protein CASSELTYNEQFF.

This clone showed up just a few times. The rearrangement joins TRBV5-4 to TRBJ2-1, with 11 bases fitting TRBD2. The junction had 3 bases not matched to a gene; V was cut back by 4 bases and J by 3 bases. Germline assignment: CDR1 SGHNT and CDR2 YYREEE (reference sequence). The CDR3 loop spans 15 amino acids. Here the CDR3 reads CASSQTSGDYNEQFF. The DNA of the CDR3 is TGTGCCAGCAGCCAGACTAGCGGGGACTACAATGAGCAGTTCTTC.

The rearrangement links TRBV2 to TRBJ2-2, with D perhaps being TRBD1 or TRBD2 (5 bases each). The CDR3 spans 15 residues. Trimming stripped 4 bases from V and 4 bases from J, with 13 bases between. Germline CDR1 reads SNHLY; CDR2 reads FYNNEI. The CDR3 sequence is CASSAREIGTGELFF. As DNA, the CDR3 is TGTGCCAGCAGTGCCAGGGAGATCGGCACCGGGGAGCTGTTTTTT.

This chain joins TRBV28 and TRBJ2-3, with D unresolved. Germline V gene lookup returns CDR1 MDHEN and CDR2 SYDVKM. V shed 3 bases and J shed 4 bases, with 2 bases lying between them. The CDR3 totals 11 residues. CDR3 nucleotide sequence: TGTGCCAGCAGTTTTGCAGATACGCAGTATTTT. This codes for CASSFADTQYF.

The CDR3 region is CSGRTEEAFF. The CDR3 coding sequence is TGCAGCGGCCGGACAGAAGAAGCTTTCTTT. This chain connects TRBV29-1 to TRBJ1-1; tentatively, D is TRBD1 (6 bases). V dropped 7 bases and J dropped 8 bases, with 11 bases sitting between them. Germline V CDR1 and CDR2: SQVTM, ANQGSEA. The CDR3 length is 10 residues.

This chain links TRBV18 with TRBJ1-4; 7 bases are shared with TRBD1. The CDR3 spans 13 residues. The germline V gene encodes CDR1 KGHSH and CDR2 LQKENI. V lost 5 bases to trimming and J lost 4 bases; unmatched junction nucleotides: 1. The CDR3: CASSRDSNEKLFF. The CDR3, as DNA: TGTGCCAGCTCAAGGGACAGTAATGAAAAACTGTTTTTT. The whole variable domain, remainder taken from reference TRBV18 and TRBJ1-4, is NAGVMQNPRHLVRRRGQEARLRCSPMKGHSHVYWYRQLPEEGLKFMVYLQKENIIDESGMPKERFSAEFPKEGPSILRIQQVVRGDSAAYFCASSRDSNEKLFFGSGTQLSVL.

This chain connects TRBV5-6 to TRBJ2-6; D is undetermined. V lost 6 bases to trimming and J lost 4 bases, with 14 bases between them. The V gene's germline CDR1 is SGHDT and CDR2 YYEEEE. The CDR3 sequence is 15 residues long. The CDR3 protein is CASTSGVFGANVLTF. DNA for the CDR3: TGTGCCAGCACCTCTGGGGTTTTCGGGGCCAACGTCCTGACTTTC.

This clone was counted only a few times. This chain uses TRBV7-8 with TRBJ1-1, with 8 bases fitting TRBD1. This CDR3 spans 12 amino acids. Germline trimming cut 3 bases from V and 10 bases from J; bases unmatched to any gene: 4. Germline assignment: CDR1 SGHVS and CDR2 FQNEAQ. In DNA form, the CDR3 reads TGTGCCAGCAGCTTTATACAGGGGGGAGCTTTCTTT. It specifies CASSFIQGGAFF.